This T cell receptor (beta chain) originates from a study of naive and memory T cell subsets. In germline, CDR1 is SGHRS, CDR2 YFSETQ. The CDR3 spans 15 residues. Trimming shortened V by 4 bases and J by 5 bases, and 15 bases separated the two germline ends. Ligated cDNA underwent four rounds of PCR with nested alpha and beta constant region primers and SP2. TCRdb reprocessed the 5' RACE reads with MiXCR, giving one entry per CDR3 protein. The table lists 58,000 or so distinct CDR3 sequences, less than 10% of them singletons. A few counts support this clonotype. A UMI-containing oligonucleotide was joined by 3' ligation to the TCR cDNA template. Cells were not sorted; total RNA input targeted about 1 to 1,100 ng.

This TCR came from a female donor in good health. The chain is built from TRBV5-1 and TRBJ1-4; D gene unclear. The CDR3: CASSHTGPLNEKLFF. In nucleotides, the CDR3 is TGCGCCAGCAGCCACACCGGTCCCCTCAATGAAAAACTGTTTTTT.